Below, 27 T cell receptor beta chains from the same sample are listed, as sequenced in a study of CD8 T cells in Susac syndrome. An amount of RNA that ranged from 0.5 to 1 ug was reverse transcribed with random hexamers. One entry per CDR3 protein results from TCRdb running MiXCR on the immunoSEQ multiplex PCR reads. The sample carries over 350,000 distinct CDR3 sequences, around 83% recorded once. The sample consisted of CD8+ T cells from PBMCs. Receptor source: a human donor with multiple sclerosis.

The chain combines TRBV20-1 with TRBJ1-1; 9 bases are shared with TRBD1. Germline assignment: CDR1 DFQATT and CDR2 SNEGSKA (reference sequence). V was pared by 6 bases and J by 4 bases, with 12 bases of the junction left unmatched. The CDR3 spans 15 residues. The CDR3 protein is CSASGQGGLGTEAFF. DNA of the CDR3: TGCAGTGCATCGGGACAGGGTGGATTAGGCACTGAAGCTTTCTTT.

J is TRBJ2-5 and V is TRBV11-2, with TRBD2 matching 9 bases. Germline CDR1 reads SGHAT; CDR2 reads FQNNGV. The CDR3 is made up of 17 amino acids. J was trimmed by 1 base and V by 5 bases; bases with no gene match: 11. This chain's CDR3 is CASSTTAGGRGQETQYF. The CDR3 DNA reads as TGTGCCAGCAGCACCACAGCGGGAGGAAGGGGCCAAGAGACCCAGTACTTC.

This clonotype has only one observation. The chain couples TRBV7-8 to TRBJ1-5; D possibly corresponds to TRBD1 (5 bases). Trimming removed 1 base from V and 4 bases from J, with 14 bases in between. Germline assignment: CDR1 SGHVS and CDR2 FQNEAQ. The CDR3 length is 16 residues. The CDR3 sequence is CASSLVGGIENQPQHF. The CDR3 bases are TGTGCCAGCAGCTTAGTCGGGGGAATTGAGAATCAGCCCCAGCATTTT.

The chain employs TRBV27 and TRBJ2-3, with TRBD1 identical over 7 bases. The V gene end was trimmed by 6 bases and the J gene end by 2 bases; junction bases not matched to a gene: 11. CDR3 length: 16 amino acids. Germline CDR1 reads MNHEY; CDR2 reads SMNVEV (reference sequence). CDR3 DNA sequence: TGTGCCAGCAGCCGCTATTGGGGACAGATCACAGATACGCAGTATTTT. Amino acids: CASSRYWGQITDTQYF.

The rearrangement uses TRBV21-1 and TRBJ1-4; the table's D call, TRBD1, was not checked against the DNA. TRBV21-1 is annotated as a pseudogene. CDR3 size: 17 residues. CDR3 sequence reads: CASSKGGSGQGGEKLFF. The CDR3 coding sequence is TGTGCCAGCAGCAAAGGAGGTTCTGGGCAGGGCGGAGAAAAACTGTTTTTT.

This clonotype was counted only a few times. This chain joins TRBV6-1 and TRBJ2-7, with D tentatively TRBD2 (5 bases). Germline assignment: CDR1 MNHNS and CDR2 SASEGT. V lost 2 bases and J lost 3, with 11 bases in between. There are 14 residues in the CDR3. This CDR3 is CASSERDFIYEQYF. CDR3 sequence (DNA): TGTGCCAGCAGTGAACGGGATTTTATCTACGAGCAGTACTTC.

V gene TRBV5-6 combines with J gene TRBJ2-3, with no clear D. Trimming removed 4 bases at V and 3 bases at J, with 12 bases between. This CDR3 spans 14 amino acids. Germline CDR1 and CDR2: SGHDT and YYEEEE. The DNA for the CDR3 is TGTGCCAGCAGCCTGGAGTTAGGAACAGATACGCAGTATTTT. Translating gives CASSLELGTDTQYF.

The chain uses TRBV18 and TRBJ2-7; no clear D gene. Germline V gene data show CDR1 as KGHSH and CDR2 as LQKENI. V was shortened by 3 bases and J by 3 bases, with 9 bases between the two germline ends. The CDR3 contains 13 residues. The CDR3 DNA sequence: TGTGCCAGCTCACCTAACCCGGGCTACGAGCAGTACTTC. Its translation: CASSPNPGYEQYF.

Only a few counts were recorded for this clonotype. This rearrangement joins TRBV7-9 to TRBJ2-7; 8 bases map to TRBD1. Germline V gene lookup returns CDR1 SEHNR and CDR2 FQNEAQ (reference sequence). J was trimmed by 7 bases and V by 1 base; bases with no gene match: 3. The CDR3 is 13 amino acids. As DNA, the CDR3 is TGTGCCAGCAGCTTAGAAACAGGGGGGGAGCAGTACTTC. Translation: CASSLETGGEQYF.

This clonotype came up once. The chain combines TRBV11-2 with TRBJ2-7, with D perhaps TRBD1 or TRBD2 (5 bases each). CDR1 and CDR2 (germline): SGHAT, FQNNGV. This CDR3 region has 15 residues. Trimming stripped 5 bases from V and 0 bases from J, with 14 bases between. The CDR3 loop reads CASSRDASSSYEQYF. The CDR3 nucleotides read TGTGCCAGCAGCCGGGACGCCTCGAGCTCCTACGAGCAGTACTTC. The whole variable domain, filled in from reference TRBV11-2 and TRBJ2-7, reads EAGVAQSPRYKIIEKRQSVAFWCNPISGHATLYWYQQILGQGPKLLIQFQNNGVVDDSQLPKDRFSAERLKGVDSTLKIQPAKLEDSAVYLCASSRDASSSYEQYFGPGTRLTVT.

This clonotype was counted between two and nine times. The chain uses TRBV19 and TRBJ2-7, with unresolved D. This CDR3 has 11 residues. Germline assignment: CDR1 LNHDA and CDR2 SQIVND (reference sequence). With 6 bases removed from V and 6 bases from J, the gap between germline ends came to 9 bases. The CDR3 loop is CASRQGVEQYF. In nucleotides, the CDR3 is TGTGCCAGTAGGCAAGGTGTCGAGCAGTACTTC.

The chain is built from TRBV29-1 and TRBJ2-3, with 7 bases matching TRBD1. V was clipped by 6 bases and J by 9 bases; unmatched bases: 9. CDR1 and CDR2 (germline): SQVTM, ANQGSEA. This CDR3 spans 12 amino acids. DNA of the CDR3: TGCAGCGTAGTGACAGGGTTTTCAACGCAGTATTTT. The encoded protein is CSVVTGFSTQYF.

J is TRBJ2-7 and V is TRBV5-1; D not certain. The CDR3 covers 14 residues. V lost 2 bases and J lost 2, with 11 bases in between. Germline assignment: CDR1 SGHRS and CDR2 YFSETQ. CDR3 amino acids: CASSLGQLTYEQYF. The DNA for the CDR3 is TGCGCCAGCAGCTTAGGTCAGCTAACCTACGAGCAGTACTTC.

The rearrangement links TRBV5-1 to TRBJ2-2, with D unresolved. Looked up from germline, CDR1 is SGHRS and CDR2 is YFSETQ. The CDR3 contains 18 residues. V was trimmed by 0 bases and J by 5 bases, leaving 20 bases between them. CDR3 bases: TGCGCCAGCAGCTTGGGGACCGACGGGCGATCGTGGACCGGGGAGCTGTTTTTT. This codes for CASSLGTDGRSWTGELFF.

The chain employs TRBV4-1 and TRBJ1-1, with TRBD1 matching over 7 bases. This CDR3 is 15 amino acids long. Germline assignment: CDR1 MGHRA and CDR2 YSYEKL. With V trimmed by 4 bases and J by 2 bases, 7 bases remained unmatched. DNA of the CDR3: TGCGCCAGCAGCCCGACAGGGAGTCGAAACACTGAAGCTTTCTTT. It codes for CASSPTGSRNTEAFF.

CDR3 in amino acids: CSVEGTLAGEETQYF. As DNA, the CDR3 is TGCAGCGTTGAAGGGACCCTCGCGGGAGAAGAGACCCAGTACTTC. V and J are TRBV29-1 and TRBJ2-5; TRBD2 agrees at 7 bases. The CDR3 extends over 15 amino acids. The germline V gene encodes CDR1 SQVTM and CDR2 ANQGSEA. Trimming at V came to 1 base and at J to 3 bases, leaving 8 bases not matched to a gene.

The chain combines TRBV5-4 with TRBJ2-7; D might be TRBD2 (5 bases). Germline CDR1 is SGHNT and CDR2 is YYREEE (reference sequence). The germline V and J ends were trimmed by 3 bases and 2 bases, with 12 bases remaining between them. The CDR3 extends over 14 amino acids. The chain's CDR3 is CASSSGGETYEQYF. The CDR3 DNA follows: TGTGCCAGCAGCTCCGGAGGAGAAACCTACGAGCAGTACTTC. Based on the CDR3 plus reference TRBV5-4 and TRBJ2-7, the full variable domain is ETGVTQSPTHLIKTRGQQVTLRCSSQSGHNTVSWYQQALGQGPQFIFQYYREEENGRGNFPPRFSGLQFPNYSSELNVNALELDDSALYLCASSSGGETYEQYFGPGTRLTVT.

The chain links TRBV19 to TRBJ1-1, with 10 nucleotides matching TRBD1. This CDR3 comprises 17 residues. The J segment lost 3 bases and the V segment lost 0 bases, leaving 7 bases of the junction unmatched. Germline assignment: CDR1 LNHDA and CDR2 SQIVND (reference sequence). This CDR3 is CASSIDRDRGTDTEAFF. CDR3 nucleotides: TGTGCCAGTAGTATAGATCGGGACAGGGGAACGGACACTGAAGCTTTCTTT.

This chain connects TRBV6-5 to TRBJ2-3, with unresolved D. Germline CDR1 MNHEY, CDR2 SVGAGI. The germline V and J ends were trimmed by 10 bases and 2 bases, with 13 bases remaining between them. There are 13 residues in the CDR3. The CDR3 spells CATSLHPTDTQYF. The CDR3 nucleotides are TGTGCCACGAGCCTCCACCCCACAGATACGCAGTATTTT.

The chain uses TRBV23-1 and TRBJ2-1; TRBD1 aligns across 7 bases. TRBV23-1 qualifies as an ORF whose function is uncertain. The ends lost 2 bases at V and 4 bases at J; junction bases unmatched: 5. CDR3 length: 15 residues. CDR3 sequence (DNA): TGCGCCAGCAGTCAACTGGACAGGCCTTACAATGAGCAGTTCTTC. This translates into CASSQLDRPYNEQFF.

The chain has TRBV18 and TRBJ2-1, with 7 bases matching TRBD2. Trimming took 0 bases from V and 2 from J; bases not matched to a gene: 4. CDR3 length equals 16 residues. Germline CDR1 and CDR2: KGHSH and LQKENI. CDR3 amino acids: CASSPPGGLPYNEQFF. CDR3 in DNA: TGTGCCAGCTCACCACCGGGGGGACTACCCTACAATGAGCAGTTCTTC. The variable domain in full, completed from reference TRBV18 and TRBJ2-1, reads NAGVMQNPRHLVRRRGQEARLRCSPMKGHSHVYWYRQLPEEGLKFMVYLQKENIIDESGMPKERFSAEFPKEGPSILRIQQVVRGDSAAYFCASSPPGGLPYNEQFFGPGTRLTVL.

DNA for the CDR3: TGTGCCAGCAGTTGGACAGCGGGGAGCAATCAGCCCCAGCATTTT. This gives the protein CASSWTAGSNQPQHF. The rearrangement links TRBV6-5 to TRBJ1-5, with D perhaps TRBD1 (6 bases). Germline values: CDR1 MNHEY, CDR2 SVGAGI. Trimming shortened V by 4 bases and J by 1 base, and 11 bases separated the two germline ends. The CDR3 length is 15 residues.

To note about this clonotype: The junction and the germline gene differ at one end; a read error may be behind it. The gene calls are TRBV6-5 and TRBJ2-7, with TRBD2 matching over 8 bases. Germline V gene sequence: CDR1 MNHEY, CDR2 SVGAGI. This CDR3 has 14 residues. CDR3 sequence reads: CASSGGGPSDEQYF. The DNA of the CDR3 is TGTGCCAGCAGCGGGGGGGGCCCCTCCGACGAGCAGTACTTC.

This clonotype was picked up one time. The V gene is TRBV25-1, the J gene TRBJ1-2; 9 bases match TRBD1. Trimming took 3 bases from V and 3 from J; bases not matched to a gene: 5. The germline V gene encodes CDR1 MGHDK and CDR2 SYGVNS. The CDR3 totals 15 residues. Here the CDR3 reads CASSDPRQGDYGYTF. The CDR3 DNA reads TGTGCCAGCAGTGACCCTAGACAGGGGGACTATGGCTACACCTTC.

J is TRBJ2-2 and V is TRBV29-1; tentatively, D is TRBD2 (6 bases). Germline-derived CDR1 and CDR2 are SQVTM and ANQGSEA. The CDR3 is 14 residues long. Trimming cost V 6 bases and J 5 bases, with 16 bases left between them. CDR3 DNA: TGCAGCGTCAGCGGGCACCGGGTAACCGGGGAGCTGTTTTTT. It translates to CSVSGHRVTGELFF.

The chain combines TRBV7-9 with TRBJ2-1; 9 bases are shared with TRBD1. V dropped 4 bases and J dropped 5; count of bases not matched to a gene: 9. Germline V lookup: CDR1 SEHNR, CDR2 FQNEAQ (reference sequence). This CDR3 comprises 16 residues. CDR3 in amino acids: CASSYPGQGVDNEQFF. The DNA of the CDR3 is TGTGCCAGCAGCTACCCGGGACAGGGCGTAGACAATGAGCAGTTCTTC.

J is TRBJ2-2 and V is TRBV11-2; D may correspond to TRBD1 or TRBD2 (5 bases each). The CDR3 contains 15 residues. Trimming stripped 6 bases from V and 4 bases from J, with 15 bases between. Germline CDR1 SGHAT, CDR2 FQNNGV. The CDR3 coding sequence is TGTGCCAGCAGTGGACTGTCAGGGCTCACCGGGGAGCTGTTTTTT. Translation gives CASSGLSGLTGELFF. Looking up the rest from reference TRBV11-2 and TRBJ2-2 gives the full variable domain: EAGVAQSPRYKIIEKRQSVAFWCNPISGHATLYWYQQILGQGPKLLIQFQNNGVVDDSQLPKDRFSAERLKGVDSTLKIQPAKLEDSAVYLCASSGLSGLTGELFFGEGSRLTVL.